The 32 T cell receptor beta chains below all came from one sample that was sequenced in a study of cytomegalovirus exposure and HLA in healthy donors. Researchers ran the PCR with 60 Vbeta and 13 Jbeta primers. Generated by immunoSEQ multiplex PCR, the TCRdb table keeps only in-frame clones and is missing some. This specimen shows 90,000 to 100,000 clones; the ten leading clones hold about 3.4%. The specimen sequenced was PBMCs. All receptors derive from a woman younger than 45 in good health and CMV-seronegative.

CDR3 nucleotides: TGTGCCAGCAGCGTGGCTGTCTATGGCTACACCTTC. The encoded protein is CASSVAVYGYTF. The chain couples TRBV28 to TRBJ1-2; the D is unclear. Trimming shortened V by 6 bases and J by 4 bases, and 9 bases separated the two germline ends. The germline gives CDR1 MDHEN, CDR2 SYDVKM. The CDR3 extends over 12 amino acids.

The chain has TRBV10-3 and TRBJ2-7; 11 nucleotides agree with TRBD2. V was pared by 9 bases and J by 2 bases, with 3 bases of the junction left unmatched. CDR1 and CDR2 (germline): ENHRY, SYGVKD. The CDR3 extends over 13 amino acids. The CDR3 DNA is TGTGCCATAGGGACTAGCGGCACCTACGAGCAGTACTTC. Its translation: CAIGTSGTYEQYF.

The chain is built from TRBV5-4 and TRBJ2-1; TRBD1 matches at 8 bases. The CDR3 loop spans 15 amino acids. Germline V gene lookup returns CDR1 SGHNT and CDR2 YYREEE (reference sequence). After removal of 5 bases from V and 2 bases from J, the junction contained 6 bases not matched to a gene. DNA for the CDR3: TGTGCCAGCAGGCCGCCGGGACAGGCCTACAATGAGCAGTTCTTC. Residues: CASRPPGQAYNEQFF.

This chain connects TRBV11-3 to TRBJ1-1, with TRBD1 matching 8 bases. Germline V gene data show CDR1 as SGHNT and CDR2 as YENEEA. V gave up 2 bases and J gave up 8 bases; unmatched junction bases: 4. The CDR3 has 13 amino acids. The CDR3 protein is CASSLRQGMEAFF. The CDR3 DNA reads as TGTGCCAGCAGCTTAAGACAGGGGATGGAAGCTTTCTTT.

The chain combines TRBV4-2 with TRBJ1-1; D unclear. Trimming shortened V by 1 base and J by 4 bases, and 13 bases separated the two germline ends. The CDR3 extends over 15 amino acids. Per germline, CDR1 LGHNA and CDR2 YNFKEQ. The DNA of the CDR3 is TGTGCCAGCAGCCAAGCGACGAACGGGTTCACTGAAGCTTTCTTT. Its translation is CASSQATNGFTEAFF.

The rearrangement joins TRBV4-1 to TRBJ2-1; D is possibly TRBD1 (6 bases). The CDR3 loop spans 15 amino acids. The germline CDR1 and CDR2 sequences are MGHRA and YSYEKL. V was cut by 0 bases and J by 4 bases, with 10 bases left in between. This chain's CDR3 is CASSQEQGFYNEQFF. The CDR3 DNA sequence: TGCGCCAGCAGCCAAGAACAGGGATTTTACAATGAGCAGTTCTTC.

The chain uses TRBV19 and TRBJ1-2; tentatively, D is TRBD1 (6 bases). In germline, CDR1 is LNHDA, CDR2 SQIVND (reference sequence). The CDR3 is 13 amino acids. V lost 1 base, J lost 6 bases, and 9 bases lay in between. DNA for the CDR3: TGTGCCAGTAGTATAGGATGGACAGATGGCTACACCTTC. Translation: CASSIGWTDGYTF.

The rearrangement uses TRBV28 and TRBJ1-1; 8 nucleotides align to TRBD1. This CDR3 has 15 residues. CDR1 MDHEN and CDR2 SYDVKM come from the germline V gene. With V trimmed by 5 bases and J by 3 bases, 8 bases remained unmatched. The DNA of the CDR3 is TGTGCCAGCAGTCTTGACAGGGGATGGGACACTGAAGCTTTCTTT. Encoded protein: CASSLDRGWDTEAFF. The whole variable domain, remainder taken from reference TRBV28 and TRBJ1-1, is DVKVTQSSRYLVKRTGEKVFLECVQDMDHENMFWYRQDPGLGLRLIYFSYDVKMKEKGDIPEGYSVSREKKERFSLILESASTNQTSMYLCASSLDRGWDTEAFFGQGTRLTVV.

The V call is TRBV28, the J call TRBJ2-7; 7 bases are a match to TRBD1. The CDR3 contains 13 residues. The trim removed 5 bases at V and 3 bases at J, leaving 4 bases unmatched. Germline V CDR1 and CDR2: MDHEN, SYDVKM. The CDR3 is CASSPGQSYEQYF. CDR3 coding DNA: TGTGCCAGCAGTCCGGGACAGAGCTACGAGCAGTACTTC.

The chain combines TRBV5-5 with TRBJ2-3, with D uncertain. Trimming pared 3 bases from V and 4 bases from J, leaving 12 bases between. The length of the CDR3 is 14 residues. CDR1 and CDR2 (germline): SGHKS, YYEKEE (reference sequence). The CDR3 here is CASSSAGSADTQYF. The CDR3 DNA reads TGTGCCAGCAGCTCCGCAGGCTCCGCAGATACGCAGTATTTT.

The chain carries TRBV6-5 and TRBJ2-3; TRBD1 agrees at 9 bases. Germline CDR1 reads MNHEY; CDR2 reads SVGAGI. With V trimmed by 4 bases and J by 1 base, 6 bases remained unmatched. The CDR3 is made up of 16 amino acids. CDR3 coding DNA: TGTGCCAGCAGTTCACATCGGACAGGGGGCACAGATACGCAGTATTTT. Residues: CASSSHRTGGTDTQYF.

J is TRBJ1-5 and V is TRBV30, with 9 nucleotides matching TRBD1. CDR3 length equals 14 residues. From germline, CDR1 is GTSNPN and CDR2 SVGIG (reference sequence). The ends lost 4 bases at V and 5 bases at J; junction bases unmatched: 6. CDR3 loop: CAWNRGLGDQPQHF. The CDR3 DNA reads TGTGCCTGGAACAGGGGGCTTGGGGATCAGCCCCAGCATTTT.

The chain is built from TRBV30 and TRBJ2-5; the match to TRBD1 covers 8 bases. Per the germline V gene, CDR1 is GTSNPN and CDR2 is SVGIG (reference sequence). Trimming at V came to 5 bases and at J to 1 base, leaving 6 bases not matched to a gene. The CDR3 sequence is 14 residues long. The CDR3 here is CAWAPTGVQETQYF. CDR3 nucleotide sequence: TGTGCCTGGGCACCGACAGGGGTCCAAGAGACCCAGTACTTC.

The chain uses TRBV9 and TRBJ2-1; 9 positions agree with TRBD2. The CDR3 has 15 amino acids. Per germline, CDR1 SGDLS and CDR2 YYNGEE. J gave up 6 bases and V 0 bases, and 4 bases lay outside the gene matches. The CDR3 spells CASSVVAGALNEQFF. The CDR3 DNA sequence: TGTGCCAGCAGCGTAGTAGCGGGAGCCCTCAATGAGCAGTTCTTC.

CDR3 region: CASSRTGTGGETQYF. CDR3 coding DNA: TGCGCCAGCAGCCGTACCGGGACAGGGGGGGAGACCCAGTACTTC. The chain couples TRBV5-1 to TRBJ2-5; 11 bases are a match to TRBD1. The V segment lost 4 bases and the J segment 5 bases; nucleotides outside the gene matches: 7. CDR3 size: 15 residues. Germline V lookup: CDR1 SGHRS, CDR2 YFSETQ.

The V call is TRBV9, the J call TRBJ2-5; TRBD2 agrees at 10 bases. This CDR3 comprises 15 residues. The trim removed 1 base at V and 11 bases at J, leaving 11 bases unmatched. The V gene's germline CDR1 is SGDLS and CDR2 YYNGEE. CDR3 sequence reads: CASSVLSGGANEQYF. Here the CDR3 DNA reads TGTGCCAGCAGCGTACTCAGCGGGGGGGCGAATGAGCAGTACTTC.

The rearrangement links TRBV4-2 to TRBJ2-6; D is unclear. The CDR3 extends over 14 amino acids. Deletions cut 3 bases from V and 0 bases from J, with 3 bases between. Germline CDR1 is LGHNA and CDR2 is YNFKEQ. The CDR3 is CASSHISGANVLTF. The CDR3 bases are TGTGCCAGCAGCCATATCTCTGGGGCCAACGTCCTGACTTTC.

V and J are TRBV5-5 and TRBJ1-1; 9 bases agree with TRBD1. The V and J ends lost 3 bases and 4 bases, in that order; junction bases with no gene match: 4. This CDR3 has 14 residues. Germline V lookup: CDR1 SGHKS, CDR2 YYEKEE (reference sequence). The CDR3 protein is CASSSYRGPTEAFF. In DNA form, the CDR3 reads TGTGCCAGCAGCTCTTACAGGGGGCCCACTGAAGCTTTCTTT. Full variable domain (missing parts from reference TRBV5-5 and TRBJ1-1): DAGVTQSPTHLIKTRGQQVTLRCSPISGHKSVSWYQQVLGQGPQFIFQYYEKEERGRGNFPDRFSARQFPNYSSELNVNALLLGDSALYLCASSSYRGPTEAFFGQGTRLTVV.

The rearrangement joins TRBV9 to TRBJ1-1; 7 bases fit TRBD1. Unmatched junction bases numbered 6, after V lost 3 bases and J lost 10 bases. Germline V CDR1 and CDR2: SGDLS, YYNGEE. This CDR3 comprises 12 residues. CDR3 amino acids: CASSAITGVAFF. CDR3 in DNA: TGTGCCAGCAGCGCCATAACAGGGGTAGCTTTCTTT.

The chain carries TRBV4-2 and TRBJ2-7; D is perhaps TRBD2 (5 bases). CDR3 length equals 15 residues. Germline V gene data show CDR1 as LGHNA and CDR2 as YNFKEQ. V was cut by 0 bases and J by 4 bases, with 13 bases left in between. The CDR3 region has the DNA TGTGCCAGCAGCCAAGATAGTGGGAGTACGTACGAGCAGTACTTC. Translating it yields CASSQDSGSTYEQYF.

The genes are TRBV30 and TRBJ2-7; D unclear. V was pared by 0 bases and J by 2 bases, with 8 bases between. CDR1 and CDR2 from the germline V gene are GTSNPN and SVGIG (reference sequence). There are 13 residues in the CDR3. The CDR3 reads CAWSVSGTYEQYF. The CDR3 DNA sequence: TGTGCCTGGAGTGTTTCAGGAACCTACGAGCAGTACTTC.

This sequence joins TRBV28 and TRBJ1-3, with D perhaps TRBD1 (5 bases). Germline V gene data show CDR1 as MDHEN and CDR2 as SYDVKM. This CDR3 has 16 amino acids. V was clipped by 4 bases and J by 0 bases, with 13 bases between them. The chain's CDR3 is CASSSYRYGSGNTIYF. The CDR3 nucleotides read TGTGCCAGCAGTTCCTACAGGTACGGCTCTGGAAACACCATATATTTT.

CDR3 nucleotide sequence: TGTGCCAGCAGCTTAGTCCGGCTAGCGGGAAAGTCGGATACGCAGTATTTT. This codes for CASSLVRLAGKSDTQYF. The V and J genes are TRBV7-8 and TRBJ2-3; TRBD2 aligns across 9 bases. Germline values: CDR1 SGHVS, CDR2 FQNEAQ. Trimming at V came to 1 base and at J to 6 bases, leaving 11 bases not matched to a gene. The CDR3 extends over 17 amino acids.

The chain carries TRBV18 and TRBJ1-5; 7 bases are shared with TRBD1. V lost 5 bases, J lost 4 bases, and 5 bases stayed unmatched. CDR3 length: 14 amino acids. Per the germline V gene, CDR1 is KGHSH and CDR2 is LQKENI. The CDR3 DNA follows: TGTGCCAGCTCAGTAGAACAGGGGAATCAGCCCCAGCATTTT. Its protein product is CASSVEQGNQPQHF.

The CDR3 bases are TGTGCCAGCAGCGTCTCATACCGGGTTCAAGAGACCCAGTACTTC. This encodes CASSVSYRVQETQYF. V gene TRBV5-6 combines with J gene TRBJ2-5, with unresolved D. This CDR3 has 15 amino acids. The V gene's germline CDR1 is SGHDT and CDR2 YYEEEE. Deletions cut 4 bases from V and 2 bases from J, with 15 bases between.

The chain combines TRBV28 with TRBJ1-2; D remains ambiguous. The CDR3 has 14 residues. Germline V gives CDR1 MDHEN, CDR2 SYDVKM. V lost 6 bases, J lost 5 bases, and 16 bases lay in between. CDR3 in amino acids: CASSSLGRIYGYTF. The CDR3 DNA reads TGTGCCAGCAGCTCCCTCGGCAGGATTTATGGCTACACCTTC.

On this clone itself: This CDR3 is also generated by other DNA sequences in the sample. The chain is built from TRBV27 and TRBJ1-1, with TRBD1 as a possible D gene (5 bases). V lost 2 bases, J lost 2 bases, and 9 bases lay in between. Germline CDR1 reads MNHEY; CDR2 reads SMNVEV (reference sequence). The CDR3 extends over 14 amino acids. CDR3 DNA: TGTGCCAGCAGTTTAAGGCAGGGAAACACTGAAGCTTTCTTT. This encodes CASSLRQGNTEAFF.

V and J are TRBV7-9 and TRBJ2-2; possibly TRBD2 for D (5 bases). Between the trimmed V and J ends, which lost 5 bases and 4 bases, there was a span of 14 bases. Germline lookup yields CDR1 SEHNR and CDR2 FQNEAQ (reference sequence). This CDR3 is built from 15 residues. DNA of the CDR3: TGTGCCAGCAGCCCAAAGGAGGACGGCACCGGGGAGCTGTTTTTT. Translating it yields CASSPKEDGTGELFF.

V usage is TRBV2 and J usage is TRBJ2-7, with 11 bases lining up with TRBD2. CDR1 is SNHLY and CDR2 is FYNNEI in the germline V gene. The V gene end was trimmed by 5 bases and the J gene end by 2 bases; junction bases not matched to a gene: 2. The CDR3 sequence is 14 residues long. The CDR3 loop is CASSRLAGPYEQYF. In DNA, the CDR3 is TGTGCCAGCAGTCGACTAGCGGGGCCCTACGAGCAGTACTTC.

This rearrangement joins TRBV5-6 to TRBJ2-3, with 11 nucleotides matching TRBD2. The V gene end was trimmed by 0 bases and the J gene end by 4 bases; junction bases not matched to a gene: 7. Germline-derived CDR1 and CDR2 are SGHDT and YYEEEE. The CDR3 extends over 17 amino acids. The CDR3 DNA is TGTGCCAGCAGCTTGGGGAAACTAGCGGGAGTAGCAGATACGCAGTATTTT. It yields the protein CASSLGKLAGVADTQYF.

The V and J genes are TRBV7-9 and TRBJ2-4; possibly TRBD2 for D (6 bases). The V gene's germline CDR1 is SEHNR and CDR2 FQNEAQ (reference sequence). The V end was cut by 3 bases, the J end by 0 bases, with 9 bases between. The CDR3 extends over 15 amino acids. The CDR3, as DNA: TGTGCCAGCAGCTTCCCGGGGGAAGCCAAAAACATTCAGTACTTC. Translated: CASSFPGEAKNIQYF.

The chain is built from TRBV21-1 and TRBJ1-5; the D call TRBD1 from the table was never checked on the DNA. TRBV21-1 is a recognized pseudogene. The CDR3 has 17 residues. The CDR3 spells CASSKRTTGWSNQPQHF. The CDR3, as DNA: TGTGCCAGCAGCAAACGCACGACAGGGTGGAGCAATCAGCCCCAGCATTTT.